The clone carrying this TCR beta chain is a singleton in its sample. Unsorted PBMCs provided DNA that was sequenced on ten immunoSEQ deep assay plates. Clones were sequenced by immunoSEQ multiplex PCR, and TCRdb holds only the in-frame ones, with some missing. The sample contains around 530,000 clones, around 80% of which appear only once. The source of the sample is a study of shared clonotypes between healthy human individuals. This CDR3 region has 18 residues. After removal of 4 bases from V and 3 bases from J, the junction contained 15 bases not matched to a gene. Germline V gives CDR1 SGHNT, CDR2 YYREEE (reference sequence).

The clonotype was recovered from a woman between 40 and 55 years old in good health. Some clones in this sample may be carry-over from other donors' samples. V is TRBV5-4 and J is TRBJ2-1; 8 bases map to TRBD2. Sequencing input: PBMCs. CDR3 in DNA: TGTGCCAGCAGCCCACTAGCGCCGGGAGGGCCTTACTACAATGAGCAGTTCTTC. Encoded protein: CASSPLAPGGPYYNEQFF.